The next 30 T cell receptor beta chains were all read from a single sample in a study of vaccination and CD4 T cells after COVID-19. Their antigens remain unidentified. The treatment is: approximately 9-day PBMC culture with coronavirus spike peptide pools or control peptides (ViraFEST assay). Sequencing of the DNA from cultured CD4+ T cells was carried out with the Oncomine TCR Beta short-read assay. One entry per CDR3 protein, called by TCRdb with MiXCR from the PCR reads. The data contain more than 13,000 distinct CDR3 sequences, 20% to 25% of them singletons. The specimen comprised CD4+ T cells from blood, cultured in vitro, sampled before SARS-CoV-2 vaccination. These receptors were collected from a human donor who received a COVID-19 vaccine.

The chain employs TRBV12-5 and TRBJ2-5; 9 nucleotides align to TRBD1. This CDR3 has 16 amino acids. In germline, CDR1 is LGHNT, CDR2 FRNRAP. J was trimmed by 1 base and V by 5 bases; bases with no gene match: 8. The CDR3 coding sequence is TGTGCTAGTGGTCAGAGACAGGGGGGTACCCAAGAGACCCAGTACTTC. This codes for CASGQRQGGTQETQYF. The full variable domain, its missing parts supplied by reference TRBV12-5 and TRBJ2-5, is DARVTQTPRHKVTEMGQEVTMRCQPILGHNTVFWYRQTMMQGLELLAYFRNRAPLDDSGMPKDRFSAEMPDATLATLKIQPSEPRDSAVYFCASGQRQGGTQETQYFGPGTRLLVL.

This clonotype was detected only a few times. The chain uses TRBV18 and TRBJ1-1; D is possibly TRBD1 (6 bases). This CDR3 spans 15 amino acids. V lost 3 bases to trimming and J lost 1 base, with 12 bases between them. Germline values: CDR1 KGHSH, CDR2 LQKENI. The CDR3 loop is CASSPHRDENTEAFF. The CDR3 DNA reads as TGTGCCAGCTCACCTCACAGGGATGAGAACACTGAAGCTTTCTTT.

This clonotype was seen a few times. This chain links TRBV29-1 with TRBJ1-3; 9 bases are shared with TRBD1. With 7 bases clipped from V and 4 bases from J, the junction kept 14 bases outside the gene matches. CDR3 size: 16 residues. The germline gives CDR1 SQVTM, CDR2 ANQGSEA. Here the CDR3 DNA reads TGCAGCGCCAGATCGGGACAGGGATTAATAGGAAACACCATATATTTT. This encodes CSARSGQGLIGNTIYF.

This clonotype was found a few times. The chain has TRBV6-1 and TRBJ1-1, with unresolved D. V was cut by 8 bases and J by 2 bases, with 9 bases left in between. Germline values: CDR1 MNHNS, CDR2 SASEGT. The CDR3 sequence is 12 residues long. CDR3 sequence: CASGGVNTEAFF. CDR3 in DNA: TGTGCCAGCGGCGGGGTAAACACTGAAGCTTTCTTT.

This clonotype is judged medium-sized (0.01 to 0.1%). J is TRBJ1-6 and V is TRBV6-5, with 12 bases fitting TRBD1. V lost 2 bases to trimming and J lost 10 bases; unmatched junction nucleotides: 9. Germline values: CDR1 MNHEY, CDR2 SVGAGI. The CDR3 has 17 residues. The CDR3 nucleotides read TGTGCCAGCAGTTACCTAGCCGGGACAGGGGGCTCCTCACCCCTCCACTTT. Residues: CASSYLAGTGGSSPLHF.

This clonotype appeared a few times. This chain connects TRBV11-2 to TRBJ1-2; the D gene is possibly TRBD1 (5 bases). Trimming removed 3 bases from V and 7 bases from J, with 12 bases in between. The CDR3 length is 13 residues. CDR1 and CDR2 (germline): SGHAT, FQNNGV. CDR3: CASSFYKGIGYTF. CDR3 coding DNA: TGTGCCAGCAGCTTTTATAAGGGGATTGGCTACACCTTC.

This clonotype has only a few counts. The CDR3 reads CASGGTGANEQYF. The CDR3 DNA reads TGTGCCAGCGGGGGGACAGGGGCCAACGAGCAGTACTTC. The chain is built from TRBV27 and TRBJ2-7; 10 nucleotides line up with TRBD1. The J segment lost 5 bases and the V segment lost 8 bases, leaving 6 bases of the junction unmatched. The CDR3 totals 13 residues. Germline V gene data show CDR1 as MNHEY and CDR2 as SMNVEV (reference sequence).

This clonotype was seen more than once but under ten times. The genes are TRBV7-2 and TRBJ2-6; D is unclear. This CDR3 has 13 amino acids. V dropped 4 bases and J dropped 0 bases, with 1 base sitting between them. Germline V gene lookup returns CDR1 SGHTA and CDR2 FQGNSA. The CDR3 sequence is CASSYSGANVLTF. The CDR3 DNA is TGTGCCAGCAGCTACTCTGGGGCCAACGTCCTGACTTTC.

V is TRBV10-1 and J is TRBJ2-1, with 12 nucleotides matching TRBD2. CDR1 and CDR2 from the germline V gene are WNHNN and SYGVQD (reference sequence). This CDR3 is built from 19 residues. With 1 base clipped from V and 4 bases from J, the junction kept 11 bases outside the gene matches. This CDR3 reads CASSELPPTTSGGYNEQFF. DNA of the CDR3: TGCGCCAGCAGTGAGTTACCGCCTACGACTAGCGGGGGATACAATGAGCAGTTCTTC.

This clonotype was detected a few times. V is TRBV20-1 and J is TRBJ1-3, with a possible D match to TRBD1 (5 bases). Trimming took off 6 bases at V and 4 bases at J, with 16 bases between the two ends. Germline CDR1 is DFQATT and CDR2 is SNEGSKA (reference sequence). This CDR3 comprises 14 residues. The CDR3: CSARGSPGGNTIYF. Here the CDR3 DNA reads TGCAGTGCGAGGGGCTCCCCGGGGGGAAACACCATATATTTT.

The count of this clonotype is one. The chain combines TRBV20-1 with TRBJ2-3, with D possibly called TRBD1 or TRBD2 (7 bases each). Trimming shortened V by 3 bases and J by 6 bases, and 19 bases separated the two germline ends. Per germline, CDR1 DFQATT and CDR2 SNEGSKA (reference sequence). The CDR3 loop spans 15 amino acids. CDR3 sequence (DNA): TGCAGTGCTAGGACTAGCAGGGGGACCGGGGATACGCAGTATTTT. Translated, it gives CSARTSRGTGDTQYF.

A few counts support this clonotype. The rearrangement uses TRBV6-1 and TRBJ1-5; no clear D gene. The V end lost 6 bases, the J end lost 4 bases, and 13 bases lay between the germline ends. The CDR3 is made up of 14 amino acids. Germline V gene data show CDR1 as MNHNS and CDR2 as SASEGT. The CDR3 nucleotides read TGTGCCAGCAGCGACCGGGGTCCAAATCAGCCCCAGCATTTT. Protein: CASSDRGPNQPQHF.

As regards this clonotype: Germline and junction disagree at one end, which may indicate a read error. This chain uses TRBV12-3 or TRBV12-4 with TRBJ2-1, with D perhaps matching TRBD2 (6 bases). There are 17 residues in the CDR3. The CDR3 here is CASSLQRPGLGYNEQFF. CDR3 nucleotide sequence: TGTGCCAGCAGTTTACAGAGACCGGGACTGGGATACAATGAACAGTTCTTC.

This clonotype appeared a single time. The chain uses TRBV18 and TRBJ1-5; TRBD1 is a possible D gene (6 bases). The CDR3 has 14 amino acids. V shed 1 base and J shed 4 bases, with 8 bases lying between them. Germline V gene lookup returns CDR1 KGHSH and CDR2 LQKENI. CDR3 sequence: CASSPQGDNQPQHF. CDR3 sequence (DNA): TGTGCCAGCTCACCACAGGGGGATAATCAGCCCCAGCATTTT.

This clonotype was found a few times. This sequence joins TRBV5-4 and TRBJ1-1; D ambiguous. This CDR3 is 14 amino acids long. The germline V and J ends were trimmed by 1 base and 4 bases, with 11 bases remaining between them. Germline assignment: CDR1 SGHNT and CDR2 YYREEE (reference sequence). CDR3 bases: TGTGCCAGCAGCTTGAAAGCAAGGCGCACTGAAGCTTTCTTT. This translates into CASSLKARRTEAFF.

This clonotype was detected a few times. The CDR3 DNA sequence: TGTGCCAGCATTTTTGGCAGGGACCAAGAGACCCAGTACTTC. It specifies CASIFGRDQETQYF. The chain links TRBV6-1 to TRBJ2-5; D perhaps matches TRBD1 (5 bases). This CDR3 comprises 14 residues. The germline V gene encodes CDR1 MNHNS and CDR2 SASEGT. Trimming removed 7 bases from V and 0 bases from J, with 12 bases in between.

The chain carries TRBV2 and TRBJ2-7; 7 bases fit TRBD1. The junction had 8 bases not matched to a gene; V was cut back by 6 bases and J by 3 bases. Germline V gene data show CDR1 as SNHLY and CDR2 as FYNNEI. This CDR3 has 14 amino acids. The CDR3 DNA reads as TGTGCCAGCAGAATTGACAGGGACGACTACGAGCAGTACTTC. Its protein is CASRIDRDDYEQYF.

The gene calls are TRBV30 and TRBJ1-4, with unresolved D. Germline V gives CDR1 GTSNPN, CDR2 SVGIG (reference sequence). Trimming cost V 5 bases and J 6 bases, with 16 bases left between them. The CDR3 is 14 amino acids. The CDR3 DNA sequence: TGTGCCTGGTCTATATCCCGGAGGGATGAAAAACTGTTTTTT. Its protein product is CAWSISRRDEKLFF.

This clonotype was observed a handful of times. This rearrangement joins TRBV19 to TRBJ1-5, with D possibly matching TRBD1 (5 bases). This CDR3 has 18 amino acids. CDR1 LNHDA and CDR2 SQIVND come from the germline V gene (reference sequence). V was clipped by 6 bases and J by 3 bases, with 24 bases between them. CDR3 coding DNA: TGTGCCAGTAGAACGGACTTTGACAGTACTACCATCAATCAGCCCCAGCATTTT. Amino acids: CASRTDFDSTTINQPQHF. Based on the CDR3 plus reference TRBV19 and TRBJ1-5, the full variable domain is DGGITQSPKYLFRKEGQNVTLSCEQNLNHDAMYWYRQDPGQGLRLIYYSQIVNDFQKGDIAEGYSVSREKKESFPLTVTSAQKNPTAFYLCASRTDFDSTTINQPQHFGDGTRLSIL.

The gene calls are TRBV30 and TRBJ1-2; 7 bases line up with TRBD1. Germline assignment: CDR1 GTSNPN and CDR2 SVGIG (reference sequence). The CDR3 has 13 amino acids. V was clipped by 1 base and J by 5 bases; unmatched bases: 4. CDR3 amino acids: CAWSAGGLYGYTF. The CDR3 coding sequence is TGTGCCTGGAGTGCAGGGGGATTATATGGCTACACCTTC.

This clonotype was counted a few times. V is TRBV25-1 and J is TRBJ1-5; 7 nucleotides agree with TRBD1. This CDR3 contains 14 residues. Germline lookup yields CDR1 MGHDK and CDR2 SYGVNS. J lost 5 bases, V lost 7 bases, and 8 bases had no gene match. CDR3 loop: CASKSTGEDQPQHF. In DNA form, the CDR3 reads TGTGCCAGCAAGTCAACAGGGGAGGATCAGCCCCAGCATTTT. The full variable domain, completed using reference TRBV25-1 and TRBJ1-5, is EADIYQTPRYLVIGTGKKITLECSQTMGHDKMYWYQQDPGMELHLIHYSYGVNSTEKGDLSSESTVSRIRTEHFPLTLESARPSHTSQYLCASKSTGEDQPQHFGDGTRLSIL.

V usage is TRBV3-1 and J usage is TRBJ2-3; perhaps TRBD2 as D (5 bases). The CDR3 sequence is 15 residues long. CDR1 and CDR2 from the germline V gene are LGHDT and YNNKEL (reference sequence). The ends were cut back, 5 bases at V and 4 bases at J, with 16 bases in the middle. The CDR3 bases are TGTGCCAGCAGCACACGTGACGCCGGGGCAGATACGCAGTATTTT. It specifies CASSTRDAGADTQYF.

This clonotype has just a few counts. The chain employs TRBV6-1 and TRBJ1-1, with 8 bases lining up with TRBD1. This CDR3 is 12 amino acids long. Trimming removed 6 bases from V and 6 bases from J; junction bases left unmatched: 3. Germline CDR1 is MNHNS and CDR2 is SASEGT. CDR3 sequence reads: CASRTGDPEAFF. The CDR3 bases are TGTGCCAGCAGGACAGGGGACCCTGAAGCTTTCTTT.

This clonotype was recorded only once. At one end the junction does not follow the germline gene, possibly because of a read error. The J gene is TRBJ2-2, the V gene TRBV6-5; D is uncertain. The CDR3 covers 15 residues. The V gene's germline CDR1 is MNHEY and CDR2 SVGAGI. CDR3 sequence: CAGSYSAAYTGELFF. The CDR3 DNA sequence: TGTGCCGGCAGTTACTCGGCAGCGTACACCGGGGAGCTGTTTTTT.

By sample share, this clonotype is medium-sized. This chain links TRBV20-1 with TRBJ2-3; TRBD2 matches 16 bases. CDR3 length equals 15 residues. The trim removed 6 bases at V and 7 bases at J, leaving 7 bases unmatched. Germline CDR1 and CDR2: DFQATT and SNEGSKA (reference sequence). The CDR3 region is CSASGLAGGPYTQYF. CDR3 coding DNA: TGCAGTGCGTCGGGACTAGCGGGGGGGCCCTATACGCAGTATTTT.

The sample holds a few counts of this clonotype. The genes are TRBV7-2 and TRBJ1-6; D gene uncertain. There are 16 residues in the CDR3. Germline V gene lookup returns CDR1 SGHTA and CDR2 FQGNSA. The V gene lost 0 bases and the J gene lost 5 bases, with 11 bases spanning the gap. CDR3 bases: TGTGCCAGCAGCTTAGCGGGGTGGACCGATAATTCACCCCTCCACTTT. It is translated as CASSLAGWTDNSPLHF.

In this sample, this clonotype is medium-sized. V and J are TRBV20-1 and TRBJ2-7, with 8 bases lining up with TRBD2. CDR1 is DFQATT, CDR2 SNEGSKA, per germline (reference sequence). The CDR3 runs 15 residues. The ends lost 0 bases at V and 7 bases at J; junction bases unmatched: 11. The CDR3 loop reads CSARDERGREGEQYF. CDR3 nucleotide sequence: TGCAGTGCTAGAGACGAGCGGGGGAGAGAGGGGGAGCAGTACTTC.

This clonotype was counted a few times. The chain employs TRBV6-5 and TRBJ2-5; the D gene could be TRBD1 or TRBD2 (6 bases each). Trimming took off 2 bases at V and 4 bases at J, with 14 bases between the two ends. The germline gives CDR1 MNHEY, CDR2 SVGAGI. This CDR3 has 15 residues. The CDR3 loop is CASSYNIGGVETQYF. CDR3 DNA: TGTGCCAGCAGTTACAACATCGGGGGCGTAGAGACCCAGTACTTC.

The rearrangement links TRBV11-2 to TRBJ2-1, with 13 bases fitting TRBD2. Germline V gene sequence: CDR1 SGHAT, CDR2 FQNNGV. The CDR3 is 17 residues long. J was trimmed by 5 bases and V by 7 bases; bases with no gene match: 11. DNA of the CDR3: TGTGCCAGCACCAACCGGGGACTAGCGGGACCAAACAATGAGCAGTTCTTC. It encodes CASTNRGLAGPNNEQFF.

The CDR3 bases are TGTGCCAGCAGGGGGGGACGGCAAAATGAAAAACTGTTTTTT. Amino acid sequence: CASRGGRQNEKLFF. V is TRBV7-9 and J is TRBJ1-4; tentatively, D is TRBD1 (5 bases). This CDR3 is 14 amino acids long. CDR1 and CDR2 (germline): SEHNR, FQNEAQ (reference sequence). Trimming removed 6 bases at V and 5 bases at J, with 13 bases between.